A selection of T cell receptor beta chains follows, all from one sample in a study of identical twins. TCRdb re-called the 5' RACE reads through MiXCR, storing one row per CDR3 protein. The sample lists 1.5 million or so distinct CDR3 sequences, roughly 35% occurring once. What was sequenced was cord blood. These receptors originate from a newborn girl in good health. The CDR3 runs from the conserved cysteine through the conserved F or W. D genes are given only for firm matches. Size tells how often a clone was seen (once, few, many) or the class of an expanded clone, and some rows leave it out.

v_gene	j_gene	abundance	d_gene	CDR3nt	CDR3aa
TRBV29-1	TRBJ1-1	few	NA	TGCAGCGTTACAAGGGCCGAAGCTTTCTTT	CSVTRAEAFF
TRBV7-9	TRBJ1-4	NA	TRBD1	TGTGCCAGCAGCTTAGGGGACAGAAAAAATGAAAAACTGTTTTTT	CASSLGDRKNEKLFF
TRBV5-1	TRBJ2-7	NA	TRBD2	TGCGCCAGCAGCTTCCCCAATAGCGGGAGTGCCTACAATGAGCAGTACTTC	CASSFPNSGSAYNEQYF
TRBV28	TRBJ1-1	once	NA	TGTGCCAGCAGTCTTCTTCAGGGAGGAGCTTTCTTT	CASSLLQGGAFF
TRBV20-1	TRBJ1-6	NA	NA	TGCAGTGCTAGTAAACAGGGAGGCCTTTCACCCCTCCACTTT	CSASKQGGLSPLHF
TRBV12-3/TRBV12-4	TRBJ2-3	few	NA	TGTGCCAGCAGAACGGGGATTAGTGGCACAGATACGCAGTATTTT	CASRTGISGTDTQYF
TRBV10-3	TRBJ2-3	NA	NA	TGTGCCATCAGTGGGATAACAGGGTCCGTCGGAGATACGCAGTATTTT	CAISGITGSVGDTQYF
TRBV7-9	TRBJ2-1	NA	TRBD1	TGTGCCAGCAGTGTAGGGACAGGGGACAATGAGCAGTTCTTC	CASSVGTGDNEQFF
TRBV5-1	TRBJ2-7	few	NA	TGCGCCAGCAGCTTGGCCCCGGGGCACTCCTACAATGAGCAGTACTTC	CASSLAPGHSYNEQYF
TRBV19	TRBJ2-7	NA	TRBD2	TGTGCCAGTTCGACAAAGCGGGGCTACGAGCAGTACTTC	CASSTKRGYEQYF
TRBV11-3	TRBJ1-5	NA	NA	TGTGCCAGCAGCTTAGGACAGATAGGGCAGCCCCAGCATTTT	CASSLGQIGQPQHF
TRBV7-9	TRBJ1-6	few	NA	TGTGCCAGCAGCTTCAGGGAAACCCTCCACTTT	CASSFRETLHF
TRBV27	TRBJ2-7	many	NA	TGTGCCAGCAGTTTGGGGCTGTACTCCTACGAGCAGTACTTC	CASSLGLYSYEQYF
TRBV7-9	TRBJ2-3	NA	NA	TGTGCCAGCAGCTTATGGGGGAGTAGAGGGACAGATACGCAGTATTTT	CASSLWGSRGTDTQYF
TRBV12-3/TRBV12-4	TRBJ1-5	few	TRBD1	TGTGCCAGCAGTCCCGGGACAGGGATTAGCAATCAGCCCCAGCATTTT	CASSPGTGISNQPQHF
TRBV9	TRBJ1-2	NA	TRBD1	TGTGCCAGCAGCGTAGGCCCGACAGGGGGATATGGCTACACCTTC	CASSVGPTGGYGYTF
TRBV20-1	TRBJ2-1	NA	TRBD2	TGCAGTGCTAGTGCCGGGGGGGGCAATGAGCAGTTCTTC	CSASAGGGNEQFF